The 17 T cell receptor beta chains reported below all come from one sample, sequenced in a study of Ad26.COV2.S vaccination and SARS-CoV-2 variants. Specified treatment: 15 to 20 received Ad26.COV2.S at low or high dose, single or two shots; about 5 received placebo; per-sample allocation not given. At day 63 after the first vaccine or placebo injection, samples were drawn. Sequenced by immunoSEQ multiplex PCR; TCRdb stores in-frame clones only, minus some. This sample has about 350,000 clones, with 75% to 90% found just once. The sample in question was peripheral blood, obtained in a trial of Ad26.COV2.S vaccine versus placebo. These TCRs come from a person between 18 and 59 years old who received the Ad26.COV2.S COVID-19 vaccine or a placebo.

This clone has only one observation. The rearrangement links TRBV7-9 to TRBJ2-1, with D perhaps matching TRBD1 or TRBD2 (6 bases each). Trimming removed 3 bases from V and 0 bases from J, with 18 bases in between. Germline loops: CDR1 SEHNR, CDR2 FQNEAQ (reference sequence). The CDR3 is 18 amino acids. Here the CDR3 DNA reads TGTGCCAGCAGCTTTTGGGAGCCGAGGGGGGCCTCCTACAATGAGCAGTTCTTC. It specifies CASSFWEPRGASYNEQFF.

This rearrangement joins TRBV19 to TRBJ1-4; a weak D match, TRBD1 (5 bases). Trimming cost V 3 bases and J 8 bases, with 13 bases left between them. The V gene's germline CDR1 is LNHDA and CDR2 SQIVND (reference sequence). This CDR3 region has 14 residues. As DNA, the CDR3 is TGTGCCAGTAGTATGGCTCCCCCAGGGGAAAAACTGTTTTTT. Its protein is CASSMAPPGEKLFF.

V and J are TRBV25-1 and TRBJ2-7, with D possibly TRBD2 on 6 matching bases. Germline lookup yields CDR1 MGHDK and CDR2 SYGVNS. Between the trimmed V and J ends, which lost 2 bases and 7 bases, there was a span of 15 bases. The CDR3 totals 14 residues. The CDR3 DNA is TGTGCCAGCAGTGAACAGGGATTGGCGGGGGAGCAGTACTTC. Translated: CASSEQGLAGEQYF.

V usage is TRBV4-3 and J usage is TRBJ2-4; D unresolved. The CDR3 is 17 residues long. V was shortened by 0 bases and J by 7 bases, with 19 bases between the two germline ends. CDR1 and CDR2 from the germline V gene are LGHNA and YSLEER. The CDR3 reads CASSQDLSAMGSNIQYF. Written as DNA, the CDR3 is TGCGCCAGCAGCCAAGATCTTTCAGCCATGGGATCTAACATTCAGTACTTC.

Remarks on this clone: One junction end does not reproduce the germline sequence, and a read error may be involved. The chain carries TRBV20-1 and TRBJ2-7, with TRBD1 matching over 7 bases. The CDR3 has 8 amino acids. The germline V gene encodes CDR1 DFQATT and CDR2 SNEGSKA (reference sequence). CDR3 sequence reads: CSARTGRF. The CDR3 DNA reads TGCAGTGCTCGGACAGGTCGCTTC.

V gene TRBV6-4 combines with J gene TRBJ1-1; unclear D gene. V was trimmed by 0 bases and J by 10 bases, leaving 3 bases between them. The CDR3 loop spans 10 amino acids. Per the germline V gene, CDR1 is MRHNA and CDR2 is SNTAGT. In DNA form, the CDR3 reads TGTGCCAGCAGTGACTCGGGAGCTTTCTTT. It is translated as CASSDSGAFF.

The J gene is TRBJ2-3, the V gene TRBV2, with 7 bases that match TRBD1. Losses at the gene ends were 6 bases for V and 8 bases for J; bases not matched to a gene: 14. Germline values: CDR1 SNHLY, CDR2 FYNNEI. The CDR3 covers 15 residues. CDR3 in amino acids: CASSRDSRGYVTQYF. The CDR3 DNA is TGTGCCAGCAGCCGGGACAGCCGGGGTTATGTTACGCAGTATTTT.

The chain employs TRBV3-1 (or the pseudogene TRBV3-2) and TRBJ2-1; possibly TRBD2 for D (5 bases). The CDR3 extends over 12 amino acids. Germline V lookup: CDR1 LGHDT, CDR2 YNNKEL (reference sequence). V lost 1 base, J lost 14 bases, and 12 bases lay in between. CDR3 DNA sequence: TGTGCCAGCAGCCAAGGAGGTCGGGGTAAGTTCTTC. Translated, it gives CASSQGGRGKFF.

The chain couples TRBV29-1 to TRBJ2-3; no definite D call. Germline lookup yields CDR1 SQVTM and CDR2 ANQGSEA. This CDR3 region has 13 residues. The V end was cut by 3 bases, the J end by 5 bases, with 12 bases between. The CDR3, as DNA: TGCAGCGTTGAGTTTCGTTCTCTAGATACGCAGTATTTT. Translated, it gives CSVEFRSLDTQYF.

Details on this clone: A read error may produce the germline difference seen at one junction end. V usage is TRBV12-3 or TRBV12-4 and J usage is TRBJ2-7; D is unresolved. The CDR3 spans 11 residues. The CDR3 bases are TGTGCCAGCAGTTTATCCTTCGAGCAGTACTTC. Its translation: CASSLSFEQYF.

There are a few counts of this clone. The V call is TRBV30, the J call TRBJ2-7, with a possible D match to TRBD2 (6 bases). Looked up from germline, CDR1 is GTSNPN and CDR2 is SVGIG (reference sequence). This CDR3 comprises 13 residues. V lost 7 bases and J lost 3, with 16 bases in between. CDR3 sequence reads: CAFKPGTGYEQYF. The CDR3 DNA follows: TGTGCCTTTAAACCAGGGACTGGCTACGAGCAGTACTTC. Supplemented by reference TRBV30 and TRBJ2-7, the full variable domain reads SQTIHQWPATLVQPVGSPLSLECTVEGTSNPNLYWYRQAAGRGLQLLFYSVGIGQISSEVPQNLSASRPQDRQFILSSKKLLLSDSGFYLCAFKPGTGYEQYFGPGTRLTVT.

The gene calls are TRBV2 and TRBJ1-4; D remains unclear. Germline V gene sequence: CDR1 SNHLY, CDR2 FYNNEI. The CDR3 spans 15 residues. The V end lost 4 bases, the J end lost 0 bases, and 9 bases lay between the germline ends. The CDR3 DNA sequence: TGTGCCAGCAGTGCGACGCAGGCAACTAATGAAAAACTGTTTTTT. It encodes CASSATQATNEKLFF.

The chain employs TRBV30 and TRBJ1-1; 8 nucleotides agree with TRBD1. CDR1 and CDR2 from the germline V gene are GTSNPN and SVGIG (reference sequence). The CDR3 has 16 amino acids. The ends lost 0 bases at V and 5 bases at J; junction bases unmatched: 11. CDR3 in DNA: TGTGCCTGGAGTGTACTGGGACAGGCGGGTTCTACTGAAGCTTTCTTT. As protein: CAWSVLGQAGSTEAFF.

V gene TRBV10-3 combines with J gene TRBJ2-7; no reliable D call. The germline V gene encodes CDR1 ENHRY and CDR2 SYGVKD. The CDR3 length is 13 residues. Trimming removed 10 bases at V and 2 bases at J, with 15 bases between. In nucleotides, the CDR3 is TGTGCCAGCTCACAAGCGCCTACCTACGAGCAGTACTTC. Amino acids: CASSQAPTYEQYF.

The chain couples TRBV5-1 to TRBJ2-7, with a possible D match to TRBD1 (6 bases). The V and J ends lost 3 bases and 5 bases respectively, with 15 bases between them. This CDR3 has 14 amino acids. Germline CDR1 SGHRS, CDR2 YFSETQ. The CDR3 spells CASSSRQVFDEQYF. The CDR3 bases are TGCGCCAGCAGCTCGCGACAGGTATTCGACGAGCAGTACTTC.

The chain links TRBV5-1 to TRBJ2-1, with D tentatively TRBD1 (6 bases). This CDR3 comprises 16 residues. Germline assignment: CDR1 SGHRS and CDR2 YFSETQ. V shed 2 bases and J shed 7 bases, with 19 bases lying between them. CDR3 bases: TGCGCCAGCAGCTTAGCGGCCGGGACAAATAGGAATGAGCAGTTCTTC. Translated: CASSLAAGTNRNEQFF.

The chain couples TRBV6-1 to TRBJ1-4, with D hard to call. Germline CDR1 reads MNHNS; CDR2 reads SASEGT. V was shortened by 0 bases and J by 7 bases, with 12 bases between the two germline ends. The CDR3 spans 15 residues. CDR3 in DNA: TGTGCCAGCAGTGAAGCCGGAAGGGTAGTTGAAAAACTGTTTTTT. Its protein product is CASSEAGRVVEKLFF.